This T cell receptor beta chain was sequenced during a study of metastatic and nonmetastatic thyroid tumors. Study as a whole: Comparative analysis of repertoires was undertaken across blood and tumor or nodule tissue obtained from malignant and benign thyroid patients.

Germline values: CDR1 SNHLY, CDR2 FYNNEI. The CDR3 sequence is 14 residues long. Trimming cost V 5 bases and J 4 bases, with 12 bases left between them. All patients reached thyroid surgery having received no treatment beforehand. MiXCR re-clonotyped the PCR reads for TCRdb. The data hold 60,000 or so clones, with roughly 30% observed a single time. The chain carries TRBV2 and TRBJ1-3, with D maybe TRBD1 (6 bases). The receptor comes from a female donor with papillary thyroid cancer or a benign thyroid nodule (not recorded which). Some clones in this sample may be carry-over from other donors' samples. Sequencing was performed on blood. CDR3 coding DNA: TGTGCCAGCAGTTGGGGAGACAGGGGAAACACCATATATTTT. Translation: CASSWGDRGNTIYF.